This TCR beta chain was profiled in a study of beta chain features in type 1 diabetes. Trimming removed 2 bases from V and 3 bases from J, with 5 bases in between. CDR1 and CDR2 from the germline V gene are SGHVS and FQNEAQ. The CDR3 spans 12 residues. Study-wide results and limits: More deletions and fewer insertions at VDJ junctions were found in patients with type 1 diabetes. Here, the possible influence of HLA type (on TCRB rearrangement) remained unresolved.

The whole isolated RNA underwent reverse transcription, so sequencing captured expressed TCRB transcripts. The assay was immunoSEQ multiplex PCR, and TCRdb's table has in-frame clones only and misses some. The repertoire holds over 700,000 clones, 15% to 20% seen once, with 0.023% in the top ten. As for this clone: Antigen specificity is unknown. A much more abundant neighbour one base away suggests this may be a read error.

The collection from each donor was one heparinised blood draw averaging about 116 mL. The clonotype comes from a young woman in good health. V is TRBV7-8 and J is TRBJ2-7, with D unresolved. The sample comprised naive CD4+ T cells from blood. This CDR3 is CASSLTGYEQYF. In nucleotides, the CDR3 is TGTGCCAGCAGCTTAACCGGCTACGAGCAGTACTTC.